This T cell receptor beta chain was sequenced during a study of response to subunit inactivated influenza vaccine. Study-wide findings and caveats: Authors suggested each seasonal influenza vaccination recruits few new T cells.

With regard to this clonotype: Antigen: not known.

TCRdb ran MiXCR on the RT-PCR reads and lists one entry per CDR3 protein. Here the sample spans some 800,000 distinct CDR3 sequences, about 20% being singletons. The CDR3 spans 15 residues. V was cut by 1 base and J by 7 bases, with 11 bases left in between. Germline V gene data show CDR1 as MGHRA and CDR2 as YSYEKL. The sequence came from a man in his forties or fifties who received an inactivated influenza vaccine. Sequences were derived from PBMCs from blood, sampled 5 days after vaccination. V usage is TRBV4-1 and J usage is TRBJ1-6; D is unresolved. The chain's CDR3 is CASSQGQVGNSPLHF. CDR3 nucleotides: TGCGCCAGCAGCCAAGGACAAGTAGGAAATTCACCCCTCCACTTT.